This T cell receptor (beta chain) originates from a study of spatial heterogeneity in lung cancer. Across the whole study: For tumor regions, TCR transcript counts showed a strong correlation with a T cell module score derived from matched bulk RNA-seq. Study conclusions and caveats: For expanded intratumoral alpha and beta TCRs, counts tracked tumor mutation counts.

Of note for this clonotype: Antigen: not known.

Stated time point: sample taken at primary tumor resection. Unsorted whole RNA from tumor, nontumor lung or frozen PBMC underwent sequencing. V gave up 2 bases and J gave up 3 bases, with 5 bases separating them. CDR1 MNHEY and CDR2 SVGEGT come from the germline V gene. This CDR3 is built from 12 residues. Every cDNA TCR molecule received its own unique molecular identifier. TCRdb independently ran MiXCR on the 5' RACE reads; one entry per CDR3 protein. The table includes about 11,000 distinct CDR3 sequences, 5% to 5.5% detected once. The specimen comprised lung tumor tissue, sampled at surgery. The V call is TRBV6-2 or TRBV6-3, the J call TRBJ2-7; D not certain. This sequence was found in a male donor with early-stage non-small cell lung cancer. The CDR3 DNA follows: TGTGCCAGCAGTTACACCCACTACGAGCAGTACTTC. Translating it yields CASSYTHYEQYF.